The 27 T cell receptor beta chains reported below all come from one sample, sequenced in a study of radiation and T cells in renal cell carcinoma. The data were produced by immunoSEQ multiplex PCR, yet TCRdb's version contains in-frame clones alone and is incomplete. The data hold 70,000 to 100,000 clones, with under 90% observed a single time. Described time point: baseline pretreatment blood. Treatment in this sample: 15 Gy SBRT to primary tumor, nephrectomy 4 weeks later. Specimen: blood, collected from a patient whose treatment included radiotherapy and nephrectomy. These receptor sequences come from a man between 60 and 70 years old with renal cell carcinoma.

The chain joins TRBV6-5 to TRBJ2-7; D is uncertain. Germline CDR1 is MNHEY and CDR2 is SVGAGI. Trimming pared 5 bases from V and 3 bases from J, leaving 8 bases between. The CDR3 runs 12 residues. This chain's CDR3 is CASSDNYYEQYF. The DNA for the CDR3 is TGTGCCAGCAGTGACAATTACTACGAGCAGTACTTC.

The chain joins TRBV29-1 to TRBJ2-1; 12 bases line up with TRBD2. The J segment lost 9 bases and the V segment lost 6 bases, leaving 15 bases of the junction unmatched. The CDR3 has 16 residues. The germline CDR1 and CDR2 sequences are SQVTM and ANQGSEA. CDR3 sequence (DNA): TGCAGCGTGTTGACTAGCGGGAGTTCAAGGTGGGGTGAGCAGTTCTTC. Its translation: CSVLTSGSSRWGEQFF.

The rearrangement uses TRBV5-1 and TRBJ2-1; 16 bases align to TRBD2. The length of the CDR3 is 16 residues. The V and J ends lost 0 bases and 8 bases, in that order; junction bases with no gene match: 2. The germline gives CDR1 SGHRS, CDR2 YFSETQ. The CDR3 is CASSLEGLAGGYEQFF. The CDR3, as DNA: TGCGCCAGCAGCTTGGAGGGACTAGCGGGAGGGTATGAGCAGTTCTTC. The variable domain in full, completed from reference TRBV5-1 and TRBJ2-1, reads KAGVTQTPRYLIKTRGQQVTLSCSPISGHRSVSWYQQTPGQGLQFLFEYFSETQRNKGNFPGRFSGRQFSNSRSEMNVSTLELGDSALYLCASSLEGLAGGYEQFFGPGTRLTVL.

CDR3 amino acids: CASSLSGGGNQPQHF. The CDR3 nucleotides read TGTGCCAGCAGCTTATCTGGGGGGGGCAATCAGCCCCAGCATTTT. The chain uses TRBV7-2 and TRBJ1-5; D perhaps matches TRBD1 (5 bases). Trimming left V 2 bases short and J 2 bases short, with 10 bases between. The CDR3 is 15 residues long. The V gene's germline CDR1 is SGHTA and CDR2 FQGNSA.

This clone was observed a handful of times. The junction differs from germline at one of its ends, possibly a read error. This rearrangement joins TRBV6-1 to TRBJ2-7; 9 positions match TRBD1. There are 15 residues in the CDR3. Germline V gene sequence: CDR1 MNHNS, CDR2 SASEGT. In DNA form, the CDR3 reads TGTGCCAGCAGGGAAGCGGACAGGGGTCCCTACGAGCAGTACTTC. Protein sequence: CASREADRGPYEQYF.

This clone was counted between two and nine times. The CDR3: CAISAVDVEGETQYF. DNA of the CDR3: TGTGCCATCAGTGCCGTTGACGTGGAGGGCGAGACCCAGTACTTC. The V call is TRBV10-3, the J call TRBJ2-5, with a weak D call TRBD2 (6 bases). CDR3 length: 15 residues. The ends were cut back, 4 bases at V and 5 bases at J, with 17 bases in the middle. Per germline, CDR1 ENHRY and CDR2 SYGVKD.

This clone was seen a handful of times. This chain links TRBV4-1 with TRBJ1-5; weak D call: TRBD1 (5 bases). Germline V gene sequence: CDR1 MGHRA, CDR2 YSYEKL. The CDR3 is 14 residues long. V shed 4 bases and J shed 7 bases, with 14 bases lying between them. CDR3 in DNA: TGCGCCAGCAGCCCCGGACAACTCGACCAGCCCCAGCATTTT. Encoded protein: CASSPGQLDQPQHF.

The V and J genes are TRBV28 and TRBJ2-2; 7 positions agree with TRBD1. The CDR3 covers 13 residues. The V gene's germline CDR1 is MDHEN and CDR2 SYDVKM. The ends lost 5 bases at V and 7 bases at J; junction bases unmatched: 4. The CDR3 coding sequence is TGTGCCAGCAGTAAGAGGGGGCTCGGGGAGCTGTTTTTT. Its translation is CASSKRGLGELFF. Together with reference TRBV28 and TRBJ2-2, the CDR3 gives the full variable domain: DVKVTQSSRYLVKRTGEKVFLECVQDMDHENMFWYRQDPGLGLRLIYFSYDVKMKEKGDIPEGYSVSREKKERFSLILESASTNQTSMYLCASSKRGLGELFFGEGSRLTVL.

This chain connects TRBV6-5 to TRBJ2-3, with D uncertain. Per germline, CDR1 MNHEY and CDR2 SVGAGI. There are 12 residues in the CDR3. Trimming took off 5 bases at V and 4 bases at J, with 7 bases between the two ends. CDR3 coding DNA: TGTGCCAGCAGTAGCCCCGCAGATACGCAGTATTTT. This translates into CASSSPADTQYF.

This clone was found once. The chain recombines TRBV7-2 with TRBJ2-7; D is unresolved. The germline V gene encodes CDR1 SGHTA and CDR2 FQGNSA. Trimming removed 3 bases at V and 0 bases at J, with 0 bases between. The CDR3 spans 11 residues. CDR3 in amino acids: CASSFSYEQYF. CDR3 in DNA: TGTGCCAGCAGCTTCTCCTACGAGCAGTACTTC. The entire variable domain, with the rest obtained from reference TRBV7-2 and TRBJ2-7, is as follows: GAGVSQSPSNKVTEKGKDVELRCDPISGHTALYWYRQSLGQGLEFLIYFQGNSAPDKSGLPSDRFSAERTGGSVSTLTIQRTQQEDSAVYLCASSFSYEQYFGPGTRLTVT.

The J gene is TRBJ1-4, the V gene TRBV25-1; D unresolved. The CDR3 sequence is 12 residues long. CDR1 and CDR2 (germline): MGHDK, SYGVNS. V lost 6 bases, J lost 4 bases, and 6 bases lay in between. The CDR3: CASRDHNEKLFF. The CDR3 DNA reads TGTGCCAGCAGGGACCATAATGAAAAACTGTTTTTT.

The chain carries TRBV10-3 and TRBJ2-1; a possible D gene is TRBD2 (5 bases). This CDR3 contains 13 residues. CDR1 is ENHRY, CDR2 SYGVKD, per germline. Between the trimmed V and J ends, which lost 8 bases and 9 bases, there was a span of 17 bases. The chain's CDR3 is CAIGLRPEVEQFF. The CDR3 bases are TGTGCCATCGGGCTTAGGCCGGAGGTTGAGCAGTTCTTC.

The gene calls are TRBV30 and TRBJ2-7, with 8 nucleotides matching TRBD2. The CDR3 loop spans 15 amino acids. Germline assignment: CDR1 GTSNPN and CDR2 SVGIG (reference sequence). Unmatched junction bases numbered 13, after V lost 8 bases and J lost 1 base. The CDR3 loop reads CAGGGTLAESYEQYF. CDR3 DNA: TGTGCCGGGGGGGGTACACTAGCGGAATCCTACGAGCAGTACTTC.

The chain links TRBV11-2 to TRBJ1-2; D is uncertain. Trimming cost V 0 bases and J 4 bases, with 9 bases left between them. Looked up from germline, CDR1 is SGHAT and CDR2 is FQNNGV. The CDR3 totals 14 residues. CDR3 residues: CASSLDIRIYGYTF. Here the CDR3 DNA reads TGTGCCAGCAGCTTAGATATACGGATCTATGGCTACACCTTC.

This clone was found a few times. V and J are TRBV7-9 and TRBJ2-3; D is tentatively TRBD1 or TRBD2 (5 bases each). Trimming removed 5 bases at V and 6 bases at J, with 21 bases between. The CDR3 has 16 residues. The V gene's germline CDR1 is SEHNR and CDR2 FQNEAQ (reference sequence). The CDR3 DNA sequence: TGTGCCAGCAGCCGTACCGGGACCCCGAGGGAGGATACGCAGTATTTT. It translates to CASSRTGTPREDTQYF.

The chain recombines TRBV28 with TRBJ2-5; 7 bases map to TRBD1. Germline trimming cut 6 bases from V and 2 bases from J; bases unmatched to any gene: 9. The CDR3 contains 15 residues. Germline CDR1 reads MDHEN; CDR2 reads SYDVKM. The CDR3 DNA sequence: TGTGCCAGCAGATCGGACAGGAGCATGCAAGAGACCCAGTACTTC. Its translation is CASRSDRSMQETQYF.

In DNA form, the CDR3 reads TGTGCCAGCTCACCGACAGGGCCGGATAGCAATCAGCCCCAGCATTTT. It specifies CASSPTGPDSNQPQHF. The rearrangement links TRBV18 to TRBJ1-5, with 7 bases fitting TRBD1. Germline CDR1 reads KGHSH; CDR2 reads LQKENI. J was trimmed by 0 bases and V by 3 bases; bases with no gene match: 5. This CDR3 comprises 16 residues.

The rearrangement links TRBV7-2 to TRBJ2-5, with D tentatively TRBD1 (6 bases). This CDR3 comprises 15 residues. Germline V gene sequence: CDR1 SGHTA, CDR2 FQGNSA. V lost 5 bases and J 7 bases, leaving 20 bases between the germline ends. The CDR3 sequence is CASSRDTFPVGTQYF. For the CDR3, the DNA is TGTGCCAGCAGCCGGGACACTTTTCCGGTAGGGACCCAGTACTTC.

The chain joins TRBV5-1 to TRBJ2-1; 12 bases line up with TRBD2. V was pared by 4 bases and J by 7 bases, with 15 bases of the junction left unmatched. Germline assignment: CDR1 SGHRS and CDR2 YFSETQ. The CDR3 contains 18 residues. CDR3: CASSVSGSPGLAGNEQFF. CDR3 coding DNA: TGCGCCAGCAGCGTATCAGGGTCCCCTGGACTAGCGGGAAATGAGCAGTTCTTC.

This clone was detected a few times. Written as DNA, the CDR3 is TGTGCCAGCAGTGAGGGATCTGTAGGGACCCAGTACTTC. As protein: CASSEGSVGTQYF. This rearrangement joins TRBV25-1 to TRBJ2-5; no firm D call. This CDR3 spans 13 amino acids. V lost 3 bases and J 7 bases, leaving 12 bases between the germline ends. The germline CDR1 and CDR2 sequences are MGHDK and SYGVNS.

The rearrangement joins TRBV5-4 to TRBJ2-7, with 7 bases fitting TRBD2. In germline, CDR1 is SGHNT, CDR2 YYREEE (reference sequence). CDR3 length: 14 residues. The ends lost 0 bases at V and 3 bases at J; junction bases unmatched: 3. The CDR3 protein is CASSLGLAVYEQYF. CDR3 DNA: TGTGCCAGCAGCTTGGGACTAGCAGTCTACGAGCAGTACTTC.

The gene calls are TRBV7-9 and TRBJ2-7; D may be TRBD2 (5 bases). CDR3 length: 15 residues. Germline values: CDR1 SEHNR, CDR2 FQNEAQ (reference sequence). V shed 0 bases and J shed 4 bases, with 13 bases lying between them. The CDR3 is CASSLAPYPGYEQYF. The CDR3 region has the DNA TGTGCCAGCAGCTTAGCCCCTTATCCGGGGTACGAGCAGTACTTC.

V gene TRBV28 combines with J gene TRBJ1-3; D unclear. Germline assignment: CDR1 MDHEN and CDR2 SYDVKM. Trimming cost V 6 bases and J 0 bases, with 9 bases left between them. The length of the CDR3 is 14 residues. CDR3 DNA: TGTGCCAGCAGCCCGGTTGTCTCTGGAAACACCATATATTTT. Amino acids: CASSPVVSGNTIYF.

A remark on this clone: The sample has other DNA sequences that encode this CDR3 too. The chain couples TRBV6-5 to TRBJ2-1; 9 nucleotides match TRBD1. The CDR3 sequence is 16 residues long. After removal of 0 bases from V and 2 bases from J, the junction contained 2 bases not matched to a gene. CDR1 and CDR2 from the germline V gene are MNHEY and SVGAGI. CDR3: CASSYSDRGPYNEQFF. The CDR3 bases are TGTGCCAGCAGTTACTCGGACAGGGGACCCTACAATGAGCAGTTCTTC.

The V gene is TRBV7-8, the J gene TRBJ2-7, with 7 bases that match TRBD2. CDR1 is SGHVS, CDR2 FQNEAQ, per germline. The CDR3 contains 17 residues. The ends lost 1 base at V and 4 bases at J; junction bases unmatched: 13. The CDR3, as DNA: TGTGCCAGCAGCTTAGGTTTGTTTGGGGGAGGGCCTTACGAGCAGTACTTC. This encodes CASSLGLFGGGPYEQYF.

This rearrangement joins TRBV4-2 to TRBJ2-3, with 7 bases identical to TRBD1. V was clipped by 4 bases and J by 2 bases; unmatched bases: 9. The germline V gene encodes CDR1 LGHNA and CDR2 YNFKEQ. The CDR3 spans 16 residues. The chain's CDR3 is CASSPAQGVYTDTQYF. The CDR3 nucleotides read TGTGCCAGCAGCCCCGCCCAGGGGGTTTACACAGATACGCAGTATTTT.

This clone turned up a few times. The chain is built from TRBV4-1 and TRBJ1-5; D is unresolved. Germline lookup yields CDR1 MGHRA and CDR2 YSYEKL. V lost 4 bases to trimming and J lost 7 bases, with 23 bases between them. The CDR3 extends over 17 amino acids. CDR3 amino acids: CASSRGPRDTRGQPQHF. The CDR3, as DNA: TGCGCCAGCAGCCGAGGCCCTCGAGACACCCGAGGGCAGCCCCAGCATTTT.